Below are 30 T cell receptor beta chains sequenced from a single sample in a study of cytomegalovirus exposure and HLA in healthy donors. Assay: immunoSEQ multiplex PCR; the TCRdb copy retains only in-frame clones and omits some. The sample yields some 130,000 clones, around 93% seen once. Sequencing was performed on PBMCs. The receptors derive from a man aged 18 to 29 in good health and CMV-seropositive.

The rearrangement joins TRBV5-1 to TRBJ2-1, with 7 bases lining up with TRBD1. V lost 0 bases to trimming and J lost 8 bases; unmatched junction nucleotides: 8. The CDR3 extends over 15 amino acids. Germline V gene sequence: CDR1 SGHRS, CDR2 YFSETQ. DNA of the CDR3: TGCGCCAGCAGCTTGGCGGCAGGGGGTTTGGATGAGCAGTTCTTC. The encoded protein is CASSLAAGGLDEQFF.

This chain links TRBV27 with TRBJ2-3; perhaps TRBD1 as D (6 bases). Germline lookup yields CDR1 MNHEY and CDR2 SMNVEV (reference sequence). CDR3 size: 12 residues. The V end lost 6 bases, the J end lost 10 bases, and 14 bases lay between the germline ends. The CDR3 here is CASSSGVEAQYF. CDR3 nucleotide sequence: TGTGCCAGCAGCTCAGGGGTGGAGGCGCAGTATTTT.

The chain uses TRBV7-2 and TRBJ2-3; no reliable D call. The CDR3 consists of 13 residues. V was clipped by 2 bases and J by 4 bases, with 7 bases between them. In germline, CDR1 is SGHTA, CDR2 FQGNSA. This chain's CDR3 is CASSLSRADTQYF. The CDR3 bases are TGTGCCAGCAGCTTAAGTCGGGCAGATACGCAGTATTTT.

This chain joins TRBV15 and TRBJ1-4, with TRBD1 identical over 7 bases. This CDR3 is 15 amino acids long. Germline CDR1 and CDR2: LNHNV and YYDKDF (reference sequence). Losses at the gene ends were 1 base for V and 7 bases for J; bases not matched to a gene: 6. CDR3 nucleotide sequence: TGTGCCACCAGCAGAGGAAGGGGGCCGGGTGAAAAACTGTTTTTT. Protein product: CATSRGRGPGEKLFF.

The CDR3 region has the DNA TGTGCCAGCAGCCCAACCCCAGGGGTGACTGAAGCTTTCTTT. Protein sequence: CASSPTPGVTEAFF. This chain links TRBV7-6 with TRBJ1-1, with TRBD1 as a possible D gene (6 bases). CDR1 SGHVS and CDR2 FNYEAQ come from the germline V gene. V was cut by 5 bases and J by 5 bases, with 15 bases left in between. The CDR3 contains 14 residues.

This rearrangement joins TRBV7-8 to TRBJ2-7, with 11 bases matching TRBD1. The CDR3 contains 16 residues. Germline CDR1 and CDR2: SGHVS and FQNEAQ. After removal of 4 bases from V and 5 bases from J, the junction contained 10 bases not matched to a gene. The CDR3 sequence: CASSWTGGGNRDEQYF. CDR3 DNA: TGTGCCAGCAGCTGGACAGGGGGCGGTAATAGGGACGAGCAGTACTTC.

This chain joins TRBV6-8 and TRBJ2-2, with 8 bases lining up with TRBD2. Germline values: CDR1 MNHGY, CDR2 SAAAGT. The CDR3 runs to 17 residues. V was clipped by 0 bases and J by 4 bases; unmatched bases: 7. The DNA for the CDR3 is TGTGCCAGCAGTTACTCGGGCCGGGAGGGGTTCACCGGGGAGCTGTTTTTT. Protein sequence: CASSYSGREGFTGELFF.

This sequence joins TRBV2 and TRBJ1-6; D gene unclear. Looked up from germline, CDR1 is SNHLY and CDR2 is FYNNEI. V was cut by 1 base and J by 0 bases, with 7 bases left in between. CDR3 length equals 16 residues. DNA of the CDR3: TGTGCCAGCAGTGAAGGGGCGAGCTCCTATAATTCACCCCTCCACTTT. Protein: CASSEGASSYNSPLHF. Together with reference TRBV2 and TRBJ1-6, the CDR3 gives the full variable domain: EPEVTQTPSHQVTQMGQEVILRCVPISNHLYFYWYRQILGQKVEFLVSFYNNEISEKSEIFDDQFSVERPDGSNFTLKIRSTKLEDSAMYFCASSEGASSYNSPLHFGNGTRLTVT.

V is TRBV27 and J is TRBJ2-5, with D possibly matching TRBD2 (5 bases). The germline V and J ends were trimmed by 1 base and 2 bases, with 11 bases remaining between them. CDR1 MNHEY and CDR2 SMNVEV come from the germline V gene (reference sequence). The CDR3 loop spans 15 amino acids. For the CDR3, the DNA is TGTGCCAGCAGTTTATACGGGGTCCCTCAAGAGACCCAGTACTTC. Its translation is CASSLYGVPQETQYF.

A remark on this clone: One end of the junction varies from germline; a read error may be responsible. The J gene is TRBJ2-1, the V gene TRBV2; no clear D gene. Germline values: CDR1 SNHLY, CDR2 FYNNEI. The CDR3 covers 12 residues. Here the CDR3 DNA reads TGTGCCAGCAGCGAAGACGTTAGCAAGCAGTTCTTC. This encodes CASSEDVSKQFF.

The chain employs TRBV5-1 and TRBJ2-7, with D unresolved. Per germline, CDR1 SGHRS and CDR2 YFSETQ. This CDR3 has 13 amino acids. V gave up 0 bases and J gave up 6 bases, with 10 bases separating them. This CDR3 is CASSLESFLEQYF. CDR3 bases: TGCGCCAGCAGCTTGGAATCCTTTCTCGAGCAGTACTTC.

V is TRBV7-9 and J is TRBJ2-7; maybe TRBD2 (5 bases). Germline lookup yields CDR1 SEHNR and CDR2 FQNEAQ (reference sequence). V was cut by 1 base and J by 2 bases, with 15 bases left in between. This CDR3 region has 16 residues. The CDR3 nucleotides are TGTGCCAGCAGCTTAGGGACCAGCGGCCATGCCTACGAGCAGTACTTC. Protein product: CASSLGTSGHAYEQYF. The complete variable domain, with remaining parts taken from reference TRBV7-9 and TRBJ2-7, reads DTGVSQNPRHKITKRGQNVTFRCDPISEHNRLYWYRQTLGQGPEFLTYFQNEAQLEKSRLLSDRFSAERPKGSFSTLEIQRTEQGDSAMYLCASSLGTSGHAYEQYFGPGTRLTVT.

J is TRBJ2-5 and V is TRBV7-6; 9 bases map to TRBD2. CDR3 size: 17 residues. Germline CDR1 and CDR2: SGHVS and FNYEAQ. J gave up 5 bases and V 1 base, and 11 bases lay outside the gene matches. CDR3 in DNA: TGTGCCAGCAGCTTAGTAGGGTTAGCGGGAGTGCGGGAGACCCAGTACTTC. Translation gives CASSLVGLAGVRETQYF.

The chain employs TRBV5-1 and TRBJ2-7, with 10 bases fitting TRBD1. Germline CDR1 SGHRS, CDR2 YFSETQ. This CDR3 spans 19 amino acids. Trimming took 5 bases from V and 0 from J; bases not matched to a gene: 17. The CDR3 loop reads CASRPNRDRGKRGSYEQYF. In nucleotides, the CDR3 is TGCGCCAGCAGGCCGAACCGGGACAGGGGTAAACGAGGCTCCTACGAGCAGTACTTC. The full variable domain, completed using reference TRBV5-1 and TRBJ2-7, is KAGVTQTPRYLIKTRGQQVTLSCSPISGHRSVSWYQQTPGQGLQFLFEYFSETQRNKGNFPGRFSGRQFSNSRSEMNVSTLELGDSALYLCASRPNRDRGKRGSYEQYFGPGTRLTVT.

J is TRBJ1-2 and V is TRBV28; D is perhaps TRBD1 (6 bases). Germline CDR1 and CDR2: MDHEN and SYDVKM. This CDR3 has 14 amino acids. V was trimmed by 2 bases and J by 4 bases, leaving 11 bases between them. In nucleotides, the CDR3 is TGTGCCAGCAGTTTAAACAGGGTATTCTATGGCTACACCTTC. Translated: CASSLNRVFYGYTF.

This clone has just one count. This chain joins TRBV4-1 and TRBJ2-7; 7 nucleotides align to TRBD2. Trimming removed 0 bases from V and 4 bases from J; junction bases left unmatched: 12. The CDR3 contains 17 residues. CDR1 and CDR2 (germline): MGHRA, YSYEKL. CDR3 in amino acids: CASSQDPGLAVQYEQYF. Written as DNA, the CDR3 is TGCGCCAGCAGCCAAGATCCCGGGCTAGCGGTCCAATACGAGCAGTACTTC.

The chain uses TRBV2 and TRBJ2-2, with D uncertain. Germline CDR1 is SNHLY and CDR2 is FYNNEI. Between the trimmed V and J ends, which lost 6 bases and 1 base, there was a span of 3 bases. This CDR3 is 12 amino acids long. CDR3 sequence: CASSLNTGELFF. CDR3 nucleotides: TGTGCCAGCAGCCTGAACACCGGGGAGCTGTTTTTT.

The rearrangement uses TRBV2 and TRBJ2-6; D gene uncertain. Trimming pared 2 bases from V and 0 bases from J, leaving 5 bases between. The CDR3 has 15 amino acids. CDR1 is SNHLY, CDR2 FYNNEI, per germline. The CDR3 DNA reads TGTGCCAGCAGTGAATCTCCCTCTGGGGCCAACGTCCTGACTTTC. Its translation is CASSESPSGANVLTF.

The chain recombines TRBV6-1 with TRBJ2-2; the D gene is possibly TRBD1 (6 bases). Germline-derived CDR1 and CDR2 are MNHNS and SASEGT. V dropped 4 bases and J dropped 7 bases, with 10 bases sitting between them. The CDR3 has 13 amino acids. CDR3 nucleotides: TGTGCCAGCAGTGGGCAGGGGAGCGGGGAGCTGTTTTTT. It is translated as CASSGQGSGELFF.

This rearrangement joins TRBV6-1 to TRBJ2-7, with D tentatively TRBD2 (6 bases). There are 14 residues in the CDR3. V lost 11 bases and J lost 5, with 22 bases in between. Germline lookup yields CDR1 MNHNS and CDR2 SASEGT. CDR3 residues: CAARGGQGAHEQYF. Here the CDR3 DNA reads TGTGCCGCCAGAGGAGGGCAGGGTGCCCACGAGCAGTACTTC.

The rearrangement links TRBV28 to TRBJ1-5; 9 bases align to TRBD1. The V segment lost 7 bases and the J segment 2 bases; nucleotides outside the gene matches: 6. There are 15 residues in the CDR3. The germline CDR1 and CDR2 sequences are MDHEN and SYDVKM. For the CDR3, the DNA is TGTGCCAGCACCGAGGACAGGGGTGGCAATCAGCCCCAGCATTTT. Protein: CASTEDRGGNQPQHF.

This clone showed up just a few times. J is TRBJ2-5 and V is TRBV27; 14 positions match TRBD2. Per germline, CDR1 MNHEY and CDR2 SMNVEV (reference sequence). CDR3 length: 17 amino acids. J gave up 4 bases and V 0 bases, and 4 bases lay outside the gene matches. The chain's CDR3 is CASSLSGGLAGVETQYF. CDR3 coding DNA: TGTGCCAGCAGTTTATCGGGGGGACTAGCGGGAGTAGAGACCCAGTACTTC.

The chain recombines TRBV9 with TRBJ1-1; perhaps TRBD1 as D (5 bases). The CDR3 sequence is 15 residues long. Germline V CDR1 and CDR2: SGDLS, YYNGEE. The V end lost 3 bases, the J end lost 3 bases, and 15 bases lay between the germline ends. In nucleotides, the CDR3 is TGTGCCAGCAGCGCACTTCAGGGCGGCTACACTGAAGCTTTCTTT. Residues: CASSALQGGYTEAFF.

The J gene is TRBJ1-2, the V gene TRBV5-6, with D possibly matching TRBD1 (6 bases). CDR1 SGHDT and CDR2 YYEEEE come from the germline V gene. The germline V and J ends were trimmed by 2 bases and 5 bases, with 22 bases remaining between them. The CDR3 is made up of 17 amino acids. The CDR3 loop reads CASSLGTGSLGLYGYTF. The CDR3 DNA follows: TGTGCCAGCAGCTTAGGAACAGGGTCGTTGGGGTTATATGGCTACACCTTC.

This rearrangement joins TRBV7-9 to TRBJ1-1; TRBD1 matches at 7 bases. The germline V gene encodes CDR1 SEHNR and CDR2 FQNEAQ (reference sequence). CDR3 length: 14 amino acids. V dropped 3 bases and J dropped 5; count of bases not matched to a gene: 6. The CDR3 nucleotides read TGTGCCAGCAGCTTTCAGCAGGGGGATACTGAAGCTTTCTTT. As protein: CASSFQQGDTEAFF.

The chain has TRBV7-9 and TRBJ2-5; 8 positions agree with TRBD1. The length of the CDR3 is 16 residues. Germline V gene lookup returns CDR1 SEHNR and CDR2 FQNEAQ (reference sequence). Trimming took 4 bases from V and 2 from J; bases not matched to a gene: 9. CDR3 protein: CASSSQGRGRQETQYF. Here the CDR3 DNA reads TGTGCCAGCAGCTCCCAAGGCAGGGGGCGGCAAGAGACCCAGTACTTC.

The chain recombines TRBV7-2 with TRBJ2-7; 9 bases map to TRBD1. V shed 5 bases, J shed 2 bases, and the junction held 7 bases outside the gene matches. Per germline, CDR1 SGHTA and CDR2 FQGNSA. CDR3 size: 15 residues. The CDR3 DNA reads as TGTGCCAGCAGCATTACCGGGACAGGGCCCTACGAGCAGTACTTC. Protein sequence: CASSITGTGPYEQYF.

This chain joins TRBV11-3 and TRBJ2-3; TRBD2 agrees at 11 bases. The V segment lost 5 bases and the J segment 2 bases; nucleotides outside the gene matches: 12. Germline V gene lookup returns CDR1 SGHNT and CDR2 YENEEA. The CDR3 is 18 amino acids. CDR3 coding DNA: TGTGCCAGCAGCGGGTTGTGGGTAGCGGGAGGGGACACAGATACGCAGTATTTT. The encoded protein is CASSGLWVAGGDTDTQYF.

The chain employs TRBV5-1 and TRBJ2-3, with 8 bases aligning to TRBD2. Germline V gene data show CDR1 as SGHRS and CDR2 as YFSETQ. There are 16 residues in the CDR3. With 1 base clipped from V and 0 bases from J, the junction kept 4 bases outside the gene matches. CDR3: CASSLRASGSTDTQYF. In DNA, the CDR3 is TGCGCCAGCAGCTTGAGGGCTAGCGGGAGCACAGATACGCAGTATTTT.

V is TRBV11-2 and J is TRBJ1-6; TRBD1 agrees at 9 bases. Germline CDR1 SGHAT, CDR2 FQNNGV. Trimming at V came to 2 bases and at J to 9 bases, leaving 8 bases not matched to a gene. The CDR3 is 16 amino acids. The CDR3 nucleotides read TGTGCCAGCAGCTTAACCGGGACAGGGTTCGGTTCACCCCTCCACTTT. It codes for CASSLTGTGFGSPLHF. The entire variable domain, with the rest obtained from reference TRBV11-2 and TRBJ1-6, is as follows: EAGVAQSPRYKIIEKRQSVAFWCNPISGHATLYWYQQILGQGPKLLIQFQNNGVVDDSQLPKDRFSAERLKGVDSTLKIQPAKLEDSAVYLCASSLTGTGFGSPLHFGNGTRLTVT.